What follows is one TCR beta chain and its context. Its antigen is currently unknown. The germline CDR1 and CDR2 sequences are SQVTM and ANQGSEA. Trimming took 0 bases from V and 1 from J, leaving 6 bases between them. The CDR3 consists of 14 residues. Time point given: week 11, during vaccination. Every vaccine dose comprised 300 ug of mutant IDH1 20-mer peptide plus topical imiquimod. Assay: immunoSEQ multiplex PCR; the TCRdb copy retains only in-frame clones and omits some. The data hold 30,000 to 45,000 clones, with roughly 80% observed a single time. The sample is drawn from a study of a mutant IDH1 vaccine in newly diagnosed glioma.

This chain connects TRBV29-1 to TRBJ2-2; D ambiguous. This receptor was obtained from a woman aged 30 to 39 with glioma. Some clones in this sample may be carry-over from other donors' samples. This sample comprised peripheral blood mononuclear cells (PBMCs), obtained from a glioma patient whose treatment included an IDH1 peptide vaccine. In nucleotides, the CDR3 is TGCAGCGTTGAAGACCCGAGGAACACCGGGGAGCTGTTTTTT. It specifies CSVEDPRNTGELFF.